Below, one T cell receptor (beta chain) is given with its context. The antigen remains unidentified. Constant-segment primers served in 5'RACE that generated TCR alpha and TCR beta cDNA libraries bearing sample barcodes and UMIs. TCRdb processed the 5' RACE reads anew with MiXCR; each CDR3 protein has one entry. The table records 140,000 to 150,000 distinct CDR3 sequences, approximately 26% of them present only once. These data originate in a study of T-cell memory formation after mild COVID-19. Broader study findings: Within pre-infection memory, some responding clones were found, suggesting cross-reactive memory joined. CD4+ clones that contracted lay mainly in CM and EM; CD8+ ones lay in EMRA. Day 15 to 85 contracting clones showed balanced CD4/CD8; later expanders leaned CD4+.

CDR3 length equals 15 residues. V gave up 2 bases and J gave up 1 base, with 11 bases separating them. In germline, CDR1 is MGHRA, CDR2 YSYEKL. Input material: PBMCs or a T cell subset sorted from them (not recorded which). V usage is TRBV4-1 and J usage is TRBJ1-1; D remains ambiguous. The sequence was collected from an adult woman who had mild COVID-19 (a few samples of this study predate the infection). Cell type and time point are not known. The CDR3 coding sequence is TGCGCCAGCAGCCAATGGGCAGGAACGAACACTGAAGCTTTCTTT. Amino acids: CASSQWAGTNTEAFF.